The 21 T cell receptor beta chains below were found in one sample sequenced in a study of shared clonotypes between healthy human individuals. The method was immunoSEQ multiplex PCR; TCRdb's version includes in-frame clones alone and lacks a portion of them. The table records about 2.3 million clones, approximately 93% of them present only once. The sequenced material came from naive CD4+ T cells from PBMCs. Subset given: CD45RA+ positively selected. The origin of the receptors is a man between 18 and 29 years old in good health. Some clones in this sample may be carry-over from other donors' samples.

The chain uses TRBV11-1 and TRBJ2-7; 7 bases map to TRBD2. After removal of 5 bases from V and 3 bases from J, the junction contained 7 bases not matched to a gene. CDR1 SGHAT and CDR2 FQDESV come from the germline V gene (reference sequence). The CDR3 consists of 14 residues. The chain's CDR3 is CASSPLREYYEQYF. In DNA form, the CDR3 reads TGTGCCAGCAGCCCCCTGCGGGAGTACTACGAGCAGTACTTC.

The chain has TRBV28 and TRBJ2-1; D may correspond to TRBD1 or TRBD2 (7 bases each). CDR1 is MDHEN and CDR2 is SYDVKM in the germline V gene. This CDR3 spans 15 amino acids. The germline V and J ends were trimmed by 6 bases and 4 bases, with 16 bases remaining between them. The DNA of the CDR3 is TGTGCCAGCAGCCCAGGGGGGGGAGGTTACAATGAGCAGTTCTTC. This gives the protein CASSPGGGGYNEQFF.

This clone was seen ten or more times. The chain joins TRBV28 to TRBJ1-5; 9 bases fit TRBD1. The CDR3 loop spans 17 amino acids. Germline-derived CDR1 and CDR2 are MDHEN and SYDVKM. The V and J ends lost 6 bases and 0 bases, in that order; junction bases with no gene match: 9. CDR3 bases: TGTGCCAGCAGAAACCGGGACAGGGCTTATAGCAATCAGCCCCAGCATTTT. This encodes CASRNRDRAYSNQPQHF.

This chain uses TRBV4-2 with TRBJ2-5, with 8 bases lining up with TRBD2. The CDR3 is 16 amino acids. Germline trimming cut 4 bases from V and 3 bases from J; bases unmatched to any gene: 10. Germline loops: CDR1 LGHNA, CDR2 YNFKEQ. CDR3 nucleotide sequence: TGTGCCAGCAGCCGGTTAGGTAGCGGGACTGAAGAGACCCAGTACTTC. It yields the protein CASSRLGSGTEETQYF.

The genes are TRBV7-2 and TRBJ2-7, with TRBD2 matching over 13 bases. V trimming: 5 bases; J trimming: 3 bases; junction bases outside the gene matches: 7. The CDR3 covers 16 residues. Germline assignment: CDR1 SGHTA and CDR2 FQGNSA. CDR3 region: CASSTRLAGGNYEQYF. The CDR3 nucleotides read TGTGCCAGCAGCACCCGACTAGCGGGAGGTAACTACGAGCAGTACTTC.

This clone was counted once. J is TRBJ2-5 and V is TRBV19; D perhaps matches TRBD1 (6 bases). V was clipped by 1 base and J by 4 bases, with 13 bases between them. CDR1 LNHDA and CDR2 SQIVND come from the germline V gene (reference sequence). This CDR3 has 15 residues. Here the CDR3 DNA reads TGTGCCAGTAGTATAGGAGGGACAATCGGAGAGACCCAGTACTTC. It is translated as CASSIGGTIGETQYF.

In DNA, the CDR3 is TGTGCCAGCAGTTTGACGACAGGACTACCCCGGACCCAGTACTTC. This translates into CASSLTTGLPRTQYF. The V and J genes are TRBV27 and TRBJ2-5; D may correspond to TRBD1 or TRBD2 (6 bases each). CDR3 length equals 15 residues. Germline CDR1 is MNHEY and CDR2 is SMNVEV (reference sequence). V shed 3 bases and J shed 7 bases, with 18 bases lying between them.

The V and J genes are TRBV11-2 and TRBJ2-4, with TRBD2 identical over 8 bases. This CDR3 spans 17 amino acids. J was trimmed by 1 base and V by 5 bases; bases with no gene match: 10. In germline, CDR1 is SGHAT, CDR2 FQNNGV. As DNA, the CDR3 is TGTGCCAGCAGCGCCGGGAGGGGAAGGTATGCCAAAAACATTCAGTACTTC. Translated, it gives CASSAGRGRYAKNIQYF.

V and J are TRBV7-9 and TRBJ2-3; TRBD2 agrees at 11 bases. The CDR3 spans 17 residues. Trimming took 7 bases from V and 2 from J; bases not matched to a gene: 11. Germline loops: CDR1 SEHNR, CDR2 FQNEAQ (reference sequence). The CDR3 loop reads CASNPPGTSGNTDTQYF. CDR3 DNA: TGTGCCAGCAACCCCCCGGGGACTAGCGGAAACACAGATACGCAGTATTTT.

This clone has a single count. This sample includes further DNA sequences coding for the same CDR3. V gene TRBV6-5 combines with J gene TRBJ2-7; D is uncertain. V lost 5 bases, J lost 3 bases, and 11 bases lay in between. The CDR3 covers 13 residues. In germline, CDR1 is MNHEY, CDR2 SVGAGI. This chain's CDR3 is CASSLRASYEQYF. CDR3 bases: TGTGCCAGCAGTCTCAGAGCAAGCTACGAGCAGTACTTC.

The chain employs TRBV5-1 and TRBJ2-5; 10 bases are a match to TRBD2. Germline trimming cut 0 bases from V and 1 base from J; bases unmatched to any gene: 9. Germline V gene sequence: CDR1 SGHRS, CDR2 YFSETQ. The CDR3 extends over 18 amino acids. The CDR3 DNA sequence: TGCGCCAGCAGCTTGGGTATCGCAGCGGGAGGGGGCCAAGAGACCCAGTACTTC. This sequence encodes CASSLGIAAGGGQETQYF.

The chain is built from TRBV11-2 and TRBJ2-1; D is perhaps TRBD1 or TRBD2 (5 bases each). The CDR3 has 14 amino acids. The germline V gene encodes CDR1 SGHAT and CDR2 FQNNGV. V was clipped by 5 bases and J by 7 bases, with 15 bases between them. The CDR3 DNA reads as TGTGCCAGCAGCCGGGGCGGGCCTCGTAATGAGCAGTTCTTC. This codes for CASSRGGPRNEQFF.

The chain is built from TRBV6-1 and TRBJ1-1, with D possibly being TRBD1 (5 bases). Trimming took off 7 bases at V and 5 bases at J, with 14 bases between the two ends. There are 13 residues in the CDR3. From germline, CDR1 is MNHNS and CDR2 SASEGT. CDR3 in DNA: TGTGCCAGCATCCCCCGGGGGGGTACTGAAGCTTTCTTT. Translating gives CASIPRGGTEAFF.

This chain connects TRBV6-7 to TRBJ2-1, with 12 nucleotides matching TRBD2. TRBV6-7 counts as an open reading frame of uncertain function. CDR3 size: 20 residues. Trimming removed 0 bases from V and 0 bases from J; junction bases left unmatched: 9. The CDR3 bases are TGTGCCAGCAGTTACTCCCCGACTAGCGGGAGACCCCCCTCCTACAATGAGCAGTTCTTC. Protein product: CASSYSPTSGRPPSYNEQFF.

This sequence joins TRBV15 and TRBJ1-3; D is unresolved. Trimming took off 2 bases at V and 0 bases at J, with 8 bases between the two ends. This CDR3 is 15 amino acids long. Germline-derived CDR1 and CDR2 are LNHNV and YYDKDF (reference sequence). CDR3 coding DNA: TGTGCCACCAGCAGATCTTCAACCTCTGGAAACACCATATATTTT. Its protein is CATSRSSTSGNTIYF. Full variable domain (outside the CDR3, taken from reference TRBV15 and TRBJ1-3): DAMVIQNPRYQVTQFGKPVTLSCSQTLNHNVMYWYQQKSSQAPKLLFHYYDKDFNNEADTPDNFQSRRPNTSFCFLDIRSPGLGDTAMYLCATSRSSTSGNTIYFGEGSWLTVV.

V and J are TRBV5-6 and TRBJ2-1, with D hard to call. Germline V gene lookup returns CDR1 SGHDT and CDR2 YYEEEE. The CDR3 extends over 11 amino acids. V was pared by 2 bases and J by 7 bases, with 4 bases between. CDR3 coding DNA: TGTGCCAGCAGCTTTCGGAATGAGCAGTTCTTC. Protein: CASSFRNEQFF.

In DNA, the CDR3 is TGTGCCAGCAGCTTTGGCGACAGTGGGGGCCTCCGCACCTTC. This encodes CASSFGDSGGLRTF. This chain uses TRBV7-2 with TRBJ1-2; a possible D gene is TRBD1 (6 bases). This CDR3 region has 14 residues. The V end lost 3 bases, the J end lost 13 bases, and 21 bases lay between the germline ends. CDR1 and CDR2 (germline): SGHTA, FQGNSA.

The chain recombines TRBV28 with TRBJ2-3; D is undetermined. Germline CDR1 reads MDHEN; CDR2 reads SYDVKM. This CDR3 is 15 amino acids long. The V gene lost 6 bases and the J gene lost 7 bases, with 20 bases spanning the gap. This CDR3 is CASSSLGPVTNTQYF. CDR3 bases: TGTGCCAGCAGCTCCCTCGGGCCTGTCACCAATACGCAGTATTTT.

On this clone: A read error may produce the germline difference seen at one junction end. The rearrangement joins TRBV6-5 to TRBJ2-7, with D perhaps being TRBD1 or TRBD2 (5 bases each). The CDR3 consists of 12 residues. Germline V gives CDR1 MNHEY, CDR2 SVGAGI. For the CDR3, the DNA is TGTGCCAGCAGTTACTTGGGGGAATCGTACTTCTTC. Translated, it gives CASSYLGESYFF.

J is TRBJ1-1 and V is TRBV30, with D unclear. Trimming stripped 5 bases from V and 4 bases from J, with 11 bases between. The CDR3 is 12 residues long. Germline-derived CDR1 and CDR2 are GTSNPN and SVGIG (reference sequence). CDR3 residues: CAWGMTRTEAFF. In DNA form, the CDR3 reads TGTGCCTGGGGGATGACCCGCACTGAAGCTTTCTTT. Complete variable domain (other parts from reference TRBV30 and TRBJ1-1): SQTIHQWPATLVQPVGSPLSLECTVEGTSNPNLYWYRQAAGRGLQLLFYSVGIGQISSEVPQNLSASRPQDRQFILSSKKLLLSDSGFYLCAWGMTRTEAFFGQGTRLTVV.

The chain has TRBV28 and TRBJ2-1; D gene ambiguous. Germline V gene lookup returns CDR1 MDHEN and CDR2 SYDVKM. Trimming took off 6 bases at V and 0 bases at J, with 9 bases between the two ends. The CDR3 has 14 amino acids. In DNA, the CDR3 is TGTGCCAGCAGATCACAGTCCTCCTACAATGAGCAGTTCTTC. It specifies CASRSQSSYNEQFF.